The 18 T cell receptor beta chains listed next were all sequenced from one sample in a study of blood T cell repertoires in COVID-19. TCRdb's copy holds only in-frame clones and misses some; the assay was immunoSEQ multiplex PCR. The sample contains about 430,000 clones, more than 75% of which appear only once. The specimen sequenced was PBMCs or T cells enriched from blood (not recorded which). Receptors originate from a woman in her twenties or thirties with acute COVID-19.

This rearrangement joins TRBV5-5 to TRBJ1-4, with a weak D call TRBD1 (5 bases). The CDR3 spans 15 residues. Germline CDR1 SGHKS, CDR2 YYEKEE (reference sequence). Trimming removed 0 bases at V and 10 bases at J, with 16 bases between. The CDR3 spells CASSLDVRGRGKLFF. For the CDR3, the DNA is TGTGCCAGCAGCTTGGATGTAAGGGGTAGAGGAAAACTGTTTTTT. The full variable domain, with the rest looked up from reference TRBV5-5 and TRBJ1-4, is DAGVTQSPTHLIKTRGQQVTLRCSPISGHKSVSWYQQVLGQGPQFIFQYYEKEERGRGNFPDRFSARQFPNYSSELNVNALLLGDSALYLCASSLDVRGRGKLFFGSGTQLSVL.

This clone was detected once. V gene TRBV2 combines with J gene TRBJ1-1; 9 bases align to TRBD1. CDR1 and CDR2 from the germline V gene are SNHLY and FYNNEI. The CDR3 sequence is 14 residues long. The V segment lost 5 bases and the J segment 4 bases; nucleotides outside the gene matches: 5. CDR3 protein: CASSRDRAVTEAFF. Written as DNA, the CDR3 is TGTGCCAGCAGTCGGGACAGGGCGGTCACTGAAGCTTTCTTT.

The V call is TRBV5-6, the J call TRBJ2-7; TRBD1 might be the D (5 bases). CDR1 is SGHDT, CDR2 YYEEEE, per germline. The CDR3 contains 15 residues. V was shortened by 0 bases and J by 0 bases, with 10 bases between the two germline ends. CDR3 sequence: CASSLEGWSSYEQYF. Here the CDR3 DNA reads TGTGCCAGCAGCTTGGAGGGGTGGAGCTCCTACGAGCAGTACTTC.

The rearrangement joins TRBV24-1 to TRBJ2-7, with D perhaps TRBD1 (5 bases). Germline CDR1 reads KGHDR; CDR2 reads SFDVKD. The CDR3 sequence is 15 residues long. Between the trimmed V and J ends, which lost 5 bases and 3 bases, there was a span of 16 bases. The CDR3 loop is CATSAGTMGRYEQYF. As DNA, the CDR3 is TGTGCCACCAGTGCCGGAACGATGGGGCGCTACGAGCAGTACTTC.

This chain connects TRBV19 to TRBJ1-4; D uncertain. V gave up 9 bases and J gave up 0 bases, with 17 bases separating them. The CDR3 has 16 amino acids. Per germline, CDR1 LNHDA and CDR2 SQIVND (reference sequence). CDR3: CASGVHGPATNEKLFF. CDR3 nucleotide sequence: TGTGCCAGCGGGGTTCATGGGCCAGCAACTAATGAAAAACTGTTTTTT.

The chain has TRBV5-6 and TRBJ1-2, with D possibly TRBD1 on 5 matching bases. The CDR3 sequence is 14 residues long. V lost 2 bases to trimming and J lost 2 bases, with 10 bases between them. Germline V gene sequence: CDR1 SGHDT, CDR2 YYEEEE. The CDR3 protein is CASSLNRLNYGYTF. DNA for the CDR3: TGTGCCAGCAGCTTAAACAGGTTAAACTATGGCTACACCTTC. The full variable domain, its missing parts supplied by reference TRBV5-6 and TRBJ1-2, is DAGVTQSPTHLIKTRGQQVTLRCSPKSGHDTVSWYQQALGQGPQFIFQYYEEEERQRGNFPDRFSGHQFPNYSSELNVNALLLGDSALYLCASSLNRLNYGYTFGSGTRLTVV.

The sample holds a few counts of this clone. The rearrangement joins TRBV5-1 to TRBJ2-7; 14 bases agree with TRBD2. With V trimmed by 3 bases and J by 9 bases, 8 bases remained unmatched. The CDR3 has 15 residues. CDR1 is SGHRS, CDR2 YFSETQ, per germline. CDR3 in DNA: TGCGCCAGCAGCTCGTCCGGGACTAGCGGGGGCGGGCAGTACTTC. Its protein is CASSSSGTSGGGQYF.

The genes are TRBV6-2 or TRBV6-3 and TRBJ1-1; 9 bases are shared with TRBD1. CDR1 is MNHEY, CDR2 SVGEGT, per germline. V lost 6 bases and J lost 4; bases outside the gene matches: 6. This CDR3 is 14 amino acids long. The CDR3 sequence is CASSSTGGGTEAFF. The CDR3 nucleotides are TGTGCCAGCAGCTCGACAGGGGGAGGCACTGAAGCTTTCTTT.

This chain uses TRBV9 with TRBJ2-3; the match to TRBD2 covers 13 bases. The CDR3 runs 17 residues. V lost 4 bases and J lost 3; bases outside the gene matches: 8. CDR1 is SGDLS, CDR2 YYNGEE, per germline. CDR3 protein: CASSSTSGGAATDTQYF. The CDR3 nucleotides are TGTGCCAGCAGCAGCACTAGCGGGGGGGCCGCGACAGATACGCAGTATTTT.

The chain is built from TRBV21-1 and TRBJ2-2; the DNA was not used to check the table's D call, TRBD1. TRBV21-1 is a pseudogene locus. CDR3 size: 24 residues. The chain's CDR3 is CASSKSLGRAPTIRDRGLTGELFF. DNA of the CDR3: TGTGCCAGCAGCAAATCTCTGGGGAGGGCCCCCACGATCCGGGACAGGGGGCTCACCGGGGAGCTGTTTTTT.

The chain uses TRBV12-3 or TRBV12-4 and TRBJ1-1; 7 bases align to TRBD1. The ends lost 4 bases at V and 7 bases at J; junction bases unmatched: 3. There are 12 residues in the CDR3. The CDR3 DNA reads TGTGCCAGCAGTTCAGGACAGGTTGAAGCTTTCTTT. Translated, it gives CASSSGQVEAFF.

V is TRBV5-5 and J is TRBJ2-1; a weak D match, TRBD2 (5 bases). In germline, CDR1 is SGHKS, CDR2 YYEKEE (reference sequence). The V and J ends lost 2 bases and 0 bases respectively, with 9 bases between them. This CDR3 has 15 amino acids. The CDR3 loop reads CASSLLVSSYNEQFF. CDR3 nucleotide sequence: TGTGCCAGCAGCTTACTAGTAAGCTCCTACAATGAGCAGTTCTTC.

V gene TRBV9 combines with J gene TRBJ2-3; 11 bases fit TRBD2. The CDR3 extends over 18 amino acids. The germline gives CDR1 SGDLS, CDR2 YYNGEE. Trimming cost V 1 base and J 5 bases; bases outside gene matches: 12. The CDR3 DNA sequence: TGTGCCAGCAGCGTATCTAGTAGCGGGGGGGCCGGTGAAGATACGCAGTATTTT. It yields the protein CASSVSSSGGAGEDTQYF.

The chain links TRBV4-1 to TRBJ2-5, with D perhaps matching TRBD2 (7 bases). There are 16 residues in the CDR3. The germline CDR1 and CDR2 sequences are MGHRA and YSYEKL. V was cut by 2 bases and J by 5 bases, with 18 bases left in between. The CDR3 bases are TGCGCCAGCAGCCAATTTAATGGGGGGGCCTCTGAGACCCAGTACTTC. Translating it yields CASSQFNGGASETQYF.

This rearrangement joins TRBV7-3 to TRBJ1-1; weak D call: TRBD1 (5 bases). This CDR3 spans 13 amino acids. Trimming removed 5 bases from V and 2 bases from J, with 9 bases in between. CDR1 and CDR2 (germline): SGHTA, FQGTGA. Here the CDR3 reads CASSPTANTEAFF. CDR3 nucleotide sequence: TGTGCCAGCAGCCCGACAGCAAACACTGAAGCTTTCTTT.

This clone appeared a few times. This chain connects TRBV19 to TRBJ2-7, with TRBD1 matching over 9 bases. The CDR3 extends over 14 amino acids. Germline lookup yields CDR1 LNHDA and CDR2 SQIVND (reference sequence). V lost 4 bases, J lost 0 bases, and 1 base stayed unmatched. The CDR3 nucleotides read TGTGCCAGTAGTACGGGACAGGGCTCCTACGAGCAGTACTTC. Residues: CASSTGQGSYEQYF.

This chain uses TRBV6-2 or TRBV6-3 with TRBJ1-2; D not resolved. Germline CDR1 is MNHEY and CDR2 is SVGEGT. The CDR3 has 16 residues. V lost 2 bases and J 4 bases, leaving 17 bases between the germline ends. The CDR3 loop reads CASSYPRTPRGYGYTF. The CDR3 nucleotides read TGTGCCAGCAGTTACCCGAGGACCCCCCGGGGCTATGGCTACACCTTC.

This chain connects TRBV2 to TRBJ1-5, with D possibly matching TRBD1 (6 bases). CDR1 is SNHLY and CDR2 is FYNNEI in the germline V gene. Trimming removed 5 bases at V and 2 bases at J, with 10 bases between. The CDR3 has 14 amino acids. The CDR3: CASSNRQGNQPQHF. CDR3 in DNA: TGTGCCAGCAGTAATCGACAGGGCAATCAGCCCCAGCATTTT.